This T cell receptor beta chain is drawn from a study of blood T cell repertoires in COVID-19. The CDR3 sequence is 13 residues long. Trimming took 7 bases from V and 5 from J; bases not matched to a gene: 6. CDR1 is MGHDK, CDR2 SYGVNS, per germline. How the authors handled the data: Nucleated cell counts were estimated from reference gene primer amplification. TCRdb's table, derived via immunoSEQ multiplex PCR, lists solely in-frame clones and lacks some. The V and J calls and the clone size are those of that table, but D and trimming were determined from the DNA. The table records 150,000 or so clones, 85% to 90% of them present only once.

This chain connects TRBV25-1 to TRBJ2-5, with TRBD2 matching 8 bases. The TCR sequence derives from a man aged 18-30 years with COVID-19, enrolled during active disease. Sequenced sample: peripheral blood. The CDR3 DNA is TGTGCCAGCATGGCGGGAGGACCGGAGACCCAGTACTTC. This sequence encodes CASMAGGPETQYF.